The present T cell receptor beta chain was sequenced within a study of blood T cell repertoires in COVID-19. Whole-study context: Sites in the United States, Italy and Spain provided acute and convalescent COVID-19 samples. PBMCs, B-cell-depleted T cells, or T cells provided the cDNA or gDNA that made up the material.

Original methodology: It was from reference gene primer amplification that nucleated cell counts were estimated. Method: immunoSEQ multiplex PCR; TCRdb's copy keeps in-frame clones and lacks some. The V and J calls and clone size are taken from that table; D and trimming were inferred from the DNA. The sample records around 180,000 clones, around 79% being singletons. The CDR3 runs to 15 residues. V was trimmed by 3 bases and J by 6 bases, leaving 15 bases between them. Germline CDR1 is KGHSH and CDR2 is LQKENI. The chain combines TRBV18 with TRBJ1-3, with D uncertain. The sample taken for sequencing was peripheral blood. The TCR originated in a man aged 55-75 years with active or convalescent COVID-19. CDR3: CASSPQIRSENTIYF. In nucleotides, the CDR3 is TGTGCCAGCTCACCCCAGATACGCTCCGAAAACACCATATATTTT.